This TCR beta chain was profiled in a study of blood T cell repertoires in COVID-19. On the study more broadly: Samples representing acute and convalescent COVID-19 were sourced from the United States, Italy and Spain. Sources were T cells, B-cell-depleted T cells, or PBMCs; the material itself was cDNA or gDNA.

Per the original methods: Amplification with reference gene primers provided the estimates of nucleated cell counts. Using immunoSEQ multiplex PCR, the repertoire was profiled, and TCRdb retains in-frame clones only, with some absent. For V, J and clone size, that table is used; D and trimming come from the DNA. The sample holds about 190,000 clones, more than 70% seen once. Per germline, CDR1 MDHEN and CDR2 SYDVKM. CDR3 size: 14 residues. V shed 3 bases and J shed 7 bases, with 10 bases lying between them. Material: peripheral blood. This clonotype was obtained from a woman over 75 with active or convalescent COVID-19. The chain recombines TRBV28 with TRBJ1-6; possibly TRBD1 for D (6 bases). CDR3: CASSFTGQNSPLHF. CDR3 sequence (DNA): TGTGCCAGCAGTTTTACAGGGCAAAATTCACCCCTCCACTTT.